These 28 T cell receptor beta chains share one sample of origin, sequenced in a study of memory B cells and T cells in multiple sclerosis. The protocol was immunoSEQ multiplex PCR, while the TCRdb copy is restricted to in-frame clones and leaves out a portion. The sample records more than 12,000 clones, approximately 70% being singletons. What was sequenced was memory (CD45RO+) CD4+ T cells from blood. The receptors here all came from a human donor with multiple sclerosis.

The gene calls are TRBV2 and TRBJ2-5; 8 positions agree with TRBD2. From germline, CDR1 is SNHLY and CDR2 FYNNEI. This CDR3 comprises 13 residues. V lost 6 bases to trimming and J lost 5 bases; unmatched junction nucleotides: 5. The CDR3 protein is CASRLTSGETQYF. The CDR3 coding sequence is TGTGCCAGCAGGCTTACTAGCGGCGAGACCCAGTACTTC.

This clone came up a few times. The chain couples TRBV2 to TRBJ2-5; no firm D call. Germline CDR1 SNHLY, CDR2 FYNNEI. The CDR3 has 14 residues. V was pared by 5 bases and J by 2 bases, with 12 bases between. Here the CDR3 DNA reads TGTGCCAGCAGTACGCAAGAGTGGCAAGAGACCCAGTACTTC. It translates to CASSTQEWQETQYF.

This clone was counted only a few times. The CDR3 is CASSPLAASSYEQYF. CDR3 coding DNA: TGTGCCAGCAGCCCTCTAGCGGCTAGCTCCTACGAGCAGTACTTC. J is TRBJ2-7 and V is TRBV7-9; 7 bases align to TRBD2. Per germline, CDR1 SEHNR and CDR2 FQNEAQ (reference sequence). V dropped 5 bases and J dropped 0; count of bases not matched to a gene: 7. This CDR3 is built from 15 residues.

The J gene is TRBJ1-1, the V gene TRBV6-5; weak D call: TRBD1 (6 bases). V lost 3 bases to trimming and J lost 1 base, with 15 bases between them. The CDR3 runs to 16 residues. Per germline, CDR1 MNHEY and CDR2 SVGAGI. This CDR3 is CASSYLQGLSNTEAFF. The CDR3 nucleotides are TGTGCCAGCAGTTATCTACAGGGACTATCGAACACTGAAGCTTTCTTT.

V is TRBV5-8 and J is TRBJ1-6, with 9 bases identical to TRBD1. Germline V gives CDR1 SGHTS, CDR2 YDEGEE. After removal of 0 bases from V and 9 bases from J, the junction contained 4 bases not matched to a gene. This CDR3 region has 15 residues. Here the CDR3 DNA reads TGTGCCAGCAGCTTGGGGGGACAGGGAAGTTCACCCCTCCACTTT. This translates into CASSLGGQGSSPLHF.

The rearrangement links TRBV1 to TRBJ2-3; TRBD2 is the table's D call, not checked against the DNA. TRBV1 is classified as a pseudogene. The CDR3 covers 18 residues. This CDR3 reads CTSSQWLAGGTSTDTQYF. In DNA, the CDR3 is TGCACCAGCAGCCAATGGCTAGCGGGAGGGACTAGCACAGATACGCAGTATTTT.

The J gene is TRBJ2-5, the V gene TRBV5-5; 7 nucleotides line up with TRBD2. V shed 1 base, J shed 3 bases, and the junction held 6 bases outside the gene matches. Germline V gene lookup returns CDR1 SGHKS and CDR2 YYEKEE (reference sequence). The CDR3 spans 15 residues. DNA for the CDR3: TGTGCCAGCAGCTTGCTAACTCTAGCGGAAGAGACCCAGTACTTC. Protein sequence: CASSLLTLAEETQYF.

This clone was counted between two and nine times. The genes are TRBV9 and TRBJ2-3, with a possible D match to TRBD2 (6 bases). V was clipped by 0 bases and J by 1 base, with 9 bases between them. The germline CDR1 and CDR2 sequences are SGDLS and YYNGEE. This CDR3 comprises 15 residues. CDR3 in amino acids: CASSVAGDRTDTQYF. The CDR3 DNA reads TGTGCCAGCAGCGTAGCGGGAGATCGCACAGATACGCAGTATTTT.

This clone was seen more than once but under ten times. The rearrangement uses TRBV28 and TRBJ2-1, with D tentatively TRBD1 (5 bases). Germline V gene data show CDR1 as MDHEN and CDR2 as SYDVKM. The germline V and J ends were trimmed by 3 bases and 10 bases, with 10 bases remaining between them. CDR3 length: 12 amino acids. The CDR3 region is CASSLGRLEQFF. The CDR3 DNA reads TGTGCCAGCAGTTTGGGGCGACTCGAGCAGTTCTTC.

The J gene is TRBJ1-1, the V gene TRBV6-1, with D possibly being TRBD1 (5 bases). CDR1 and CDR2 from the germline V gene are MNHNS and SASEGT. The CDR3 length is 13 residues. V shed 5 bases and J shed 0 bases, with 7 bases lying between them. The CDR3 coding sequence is TGTGCCAGCAGTAGGGGAATGAACACTGAAGCTTTCTTT. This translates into CASSRGMNTEAFF.

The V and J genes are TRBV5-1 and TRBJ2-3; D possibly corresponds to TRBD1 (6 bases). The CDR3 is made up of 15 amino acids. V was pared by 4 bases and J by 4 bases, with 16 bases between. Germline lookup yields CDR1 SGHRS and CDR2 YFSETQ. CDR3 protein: CASSGTGQSADTQYF. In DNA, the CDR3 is TGCGCCAGCAGCGGTACGGGACAAAGCGCAGATACGCAGTATTTT.

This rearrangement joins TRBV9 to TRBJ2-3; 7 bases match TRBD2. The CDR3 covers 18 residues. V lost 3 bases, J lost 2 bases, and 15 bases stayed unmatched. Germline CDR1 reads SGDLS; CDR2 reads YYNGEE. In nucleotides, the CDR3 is TGTGCCAGCAGCGCGTCCGGGACTACTGCGCGATACACAGATACGCAGTATTTT. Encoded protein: CASSASGTTARYTDTQYF.

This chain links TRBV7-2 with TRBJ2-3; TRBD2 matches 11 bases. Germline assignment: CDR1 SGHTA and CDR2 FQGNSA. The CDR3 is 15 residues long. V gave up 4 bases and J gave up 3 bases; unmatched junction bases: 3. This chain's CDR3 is CASSSIAGGTDTQYF. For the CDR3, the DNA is TGTGCCAGCAGCTCGATAGCGGGAGGGACAGATACGCAGTATTTT.

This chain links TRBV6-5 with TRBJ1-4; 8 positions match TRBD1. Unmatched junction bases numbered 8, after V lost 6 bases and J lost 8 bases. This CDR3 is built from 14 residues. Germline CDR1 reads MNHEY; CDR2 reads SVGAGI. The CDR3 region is CASRKQGVREKLFF. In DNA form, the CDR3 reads TGTGCCAGCAGGAAACAGGGGGTGAGAGAAAAACTGTTTTTT.

CDR3 region: CATSREGTGKRGELFF. CDR3 DNA: TGTGCCACCAGCAGAGAAGGGACAGGGAAGAGGGGGGAGCTGTTTTTT. The V gene is TRBV15, the J gene TRBJ2-2; 9 positions match TRBD1. Looked up from germline, CDR1 is LNHNV and CDR2 is YYDKDF (reference sequence). Losses at the gene ends were 0 bases for V and 8 bases for J; bases not matched to a gene: 7. The CDR3 length is 16 residues.

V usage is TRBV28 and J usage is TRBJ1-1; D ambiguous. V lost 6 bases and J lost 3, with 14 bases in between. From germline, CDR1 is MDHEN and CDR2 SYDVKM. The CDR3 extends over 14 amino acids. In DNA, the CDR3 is TGTGCCAGCAGGCTCCAGCACCGGGACACTGAAGCTTTCTTT. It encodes CASRLQHRDTEAFF.

The CDR3 sequence is CATLGSFTEAFF. CDR3 coding DNA: TGTGCCACACTCGGGAGTTTCACTGAAGCTTTCTTT. The V and J genes are TRBV28 and TRBJ1-1; D is ambiguous. CDR3 size: 12 residues. V was trimmed by 10 bases and J by 4 bases, leaving 13 bases between them. Germline CDR1 and CDR2: MDHEN and SYDVKM.

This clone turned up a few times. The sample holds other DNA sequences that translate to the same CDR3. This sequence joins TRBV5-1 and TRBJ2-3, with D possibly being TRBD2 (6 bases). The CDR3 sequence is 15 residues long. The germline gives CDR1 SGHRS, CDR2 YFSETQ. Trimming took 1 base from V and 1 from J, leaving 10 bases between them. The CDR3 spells CASSLRGLGTDTQYF. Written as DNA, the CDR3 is TGCGCCAGCAGCTTGCGGGGGTTGGGCACAGATACGCAGTATTTT.

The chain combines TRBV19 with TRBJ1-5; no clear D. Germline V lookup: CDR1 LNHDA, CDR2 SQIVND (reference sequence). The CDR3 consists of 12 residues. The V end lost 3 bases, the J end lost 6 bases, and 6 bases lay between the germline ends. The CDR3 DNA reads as TGTGCCAGTAGTATCCGGGGTCAGCCCCAGCATTTT. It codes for CASSIRGQPQHF.

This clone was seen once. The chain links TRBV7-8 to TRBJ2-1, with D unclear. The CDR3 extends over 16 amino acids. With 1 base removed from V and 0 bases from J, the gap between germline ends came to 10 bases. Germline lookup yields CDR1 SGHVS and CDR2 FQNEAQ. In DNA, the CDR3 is TGTGCCAGCAGCTTAGTTTCCAGTCGCTCCTACAATGAGCAGTTCTTC. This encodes CASSLVSSRSYNEQFF.

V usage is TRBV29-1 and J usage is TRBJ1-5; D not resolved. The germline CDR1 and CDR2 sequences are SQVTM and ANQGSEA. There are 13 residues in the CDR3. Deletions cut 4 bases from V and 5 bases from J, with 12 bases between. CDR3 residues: CSVGAGGDQPQHF. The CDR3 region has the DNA TGCAGCGTTGGTGCGGGCGGGGATCAGCCCCAGCATTTT.

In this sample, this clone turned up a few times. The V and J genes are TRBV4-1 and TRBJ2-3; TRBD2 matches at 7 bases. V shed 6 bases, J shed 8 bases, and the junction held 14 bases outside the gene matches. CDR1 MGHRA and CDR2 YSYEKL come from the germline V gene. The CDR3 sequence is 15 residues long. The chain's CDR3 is CASRQSLAGVVTQYF. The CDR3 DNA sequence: TGCGCCAGCAGGCAATCCCTGGCGGGAGTAGTTACGCAGTATTTT.

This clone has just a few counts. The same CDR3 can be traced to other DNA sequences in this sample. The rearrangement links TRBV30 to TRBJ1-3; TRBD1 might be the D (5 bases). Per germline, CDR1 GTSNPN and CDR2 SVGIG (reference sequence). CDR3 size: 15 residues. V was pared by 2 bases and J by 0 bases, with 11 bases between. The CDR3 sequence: CAWSRDSGSGNTIYF. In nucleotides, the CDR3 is TGTGCCTGGAGTAGGGACTCCGGCTCTGGAAACACCATATATTTT.

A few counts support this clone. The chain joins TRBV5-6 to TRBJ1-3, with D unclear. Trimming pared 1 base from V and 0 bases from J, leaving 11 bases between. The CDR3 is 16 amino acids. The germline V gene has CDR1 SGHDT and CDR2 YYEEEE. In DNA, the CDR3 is TGTGCCAGCAGCTTGCAGGCGGGCCTCTCTGGAAACACCATATATTTT. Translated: CASSLQAGLSGNTIYF.

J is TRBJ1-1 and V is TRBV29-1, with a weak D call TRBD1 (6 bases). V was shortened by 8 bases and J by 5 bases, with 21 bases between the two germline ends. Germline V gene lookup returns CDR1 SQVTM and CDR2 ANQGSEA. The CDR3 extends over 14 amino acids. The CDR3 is CSPLQGKGVTEAFF. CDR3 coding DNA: TGCAGCCCGTTACAGGGTAAGGGGGTTACTGAAGCTTTCTTT.

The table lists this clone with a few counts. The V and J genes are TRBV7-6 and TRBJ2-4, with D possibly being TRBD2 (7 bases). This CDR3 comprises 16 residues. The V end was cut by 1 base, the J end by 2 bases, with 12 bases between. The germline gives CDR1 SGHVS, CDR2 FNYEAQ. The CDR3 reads CASSLEGGGSKNIQYF. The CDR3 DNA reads TGTGCCAGCAGCTTAGAAGGGGGGGGTTCCAAAAACATTCAGTACTTC.

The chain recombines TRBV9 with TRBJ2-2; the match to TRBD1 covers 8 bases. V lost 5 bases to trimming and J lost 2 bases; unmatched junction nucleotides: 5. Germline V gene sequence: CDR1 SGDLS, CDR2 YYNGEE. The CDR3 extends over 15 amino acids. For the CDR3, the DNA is TGTGCCAGCAGTAAGGACAGGGCCAACACCGGGGAGCTGTTTTTT. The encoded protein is CASSKDRANTGELFF.

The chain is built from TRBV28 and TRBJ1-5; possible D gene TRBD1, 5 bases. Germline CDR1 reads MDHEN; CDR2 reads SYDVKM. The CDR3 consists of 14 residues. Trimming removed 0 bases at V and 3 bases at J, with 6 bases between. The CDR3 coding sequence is TGTGCCAGCAGTTTATGGGGGCTCAATCAGCCCCAGCATTTT. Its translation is CASSLWGLNQPQHF.